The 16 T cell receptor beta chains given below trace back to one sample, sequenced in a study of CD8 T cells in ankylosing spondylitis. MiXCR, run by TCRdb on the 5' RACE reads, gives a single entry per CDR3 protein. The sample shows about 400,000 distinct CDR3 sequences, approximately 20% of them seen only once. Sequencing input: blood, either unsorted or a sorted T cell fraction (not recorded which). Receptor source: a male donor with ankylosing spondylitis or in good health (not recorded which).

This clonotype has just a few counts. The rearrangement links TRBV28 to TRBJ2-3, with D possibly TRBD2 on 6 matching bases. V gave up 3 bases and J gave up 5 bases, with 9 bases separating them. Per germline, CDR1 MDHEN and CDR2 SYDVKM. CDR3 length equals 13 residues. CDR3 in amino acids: CASSLEGLDTQYF. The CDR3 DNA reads TGTGCCAGCAGTTTGGAGGGTTTAGATACGCAGTATTTT.

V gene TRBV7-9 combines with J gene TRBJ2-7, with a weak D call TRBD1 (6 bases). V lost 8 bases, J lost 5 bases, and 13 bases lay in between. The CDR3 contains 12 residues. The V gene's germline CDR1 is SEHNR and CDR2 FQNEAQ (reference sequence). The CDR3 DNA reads TGTGCCAGCGGCCAACAGGGCGACGAGCAGTACTTC. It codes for CASGQQGDEQYF.

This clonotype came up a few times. The CDR3, as DNA: TGTGCCAGCAGTTTAGGGGGGGCCCCCTACGAGCAGTACTTC. Translation: CASSLGGAPYEQYF. The rearrangement links TRBV12-3 or TRBV12-4 to TRBJ2-7; D tentatively reads TRBD1 or TRBD2 (6 bases each). With 1 base removed from V and 2 bases from J, the gap between germline ends came to 9 bases. The CDR3 covers 14 residues.

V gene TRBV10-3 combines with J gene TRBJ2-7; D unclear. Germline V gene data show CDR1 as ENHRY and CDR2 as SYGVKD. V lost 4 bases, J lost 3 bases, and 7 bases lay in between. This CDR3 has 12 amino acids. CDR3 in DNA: TGTGCCATCAGTGGCCAAGACTACGAGCAGTACTTC. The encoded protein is CAISGQDYEQYF.

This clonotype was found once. CDR3: CASSLLGLLLGAELFF. As DNA, the CDR3 is TGTGCCAGCAGCTTGCTGGGACTCCTTTTGGGCGCGGAGCTGTTTTTT. The chain uses TRBV5-7 and TRBJ2-2, with D maybe TRBD2 (6 bases). TRBV5-7 is treated as an ORF (open reading frame) with a function not yet certain. The germline V and J ends were trimmed by 1 base and 10 bases, with 20 bases remaining between them. The CDR3 length is 16 residues.

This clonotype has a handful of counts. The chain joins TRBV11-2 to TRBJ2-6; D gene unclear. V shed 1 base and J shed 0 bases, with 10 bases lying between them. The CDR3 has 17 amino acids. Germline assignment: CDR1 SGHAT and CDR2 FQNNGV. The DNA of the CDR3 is TGTGCCAGCAGCTTAGTGGGCGGATCCTCTGGGGCCAACGTCCTGACTTTC. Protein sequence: CASSLVGGSSGANVLTF.

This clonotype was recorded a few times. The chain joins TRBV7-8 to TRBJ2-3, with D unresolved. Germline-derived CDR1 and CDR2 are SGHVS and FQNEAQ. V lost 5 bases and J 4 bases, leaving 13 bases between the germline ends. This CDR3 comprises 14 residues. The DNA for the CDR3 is TGTGCCAGCAGCCCCATCGCACTATCAGATACGCAGTATTTT. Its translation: CASSPIALSDTQYF.

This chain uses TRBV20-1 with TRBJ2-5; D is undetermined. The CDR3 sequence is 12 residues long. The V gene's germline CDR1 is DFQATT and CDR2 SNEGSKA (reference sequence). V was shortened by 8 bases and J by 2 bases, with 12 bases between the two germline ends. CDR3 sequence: CSLGLAQETQYF. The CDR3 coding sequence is TGCAGTCTTGGGCTGGCACAAGAGACCCAGTACTTC.

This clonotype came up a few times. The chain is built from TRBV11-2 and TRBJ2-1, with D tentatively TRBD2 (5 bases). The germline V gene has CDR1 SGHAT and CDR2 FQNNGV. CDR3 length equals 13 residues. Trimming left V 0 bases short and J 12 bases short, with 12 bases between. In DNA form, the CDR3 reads TGTGCCAGCAGCTTAGAGACGGAGGTACTGCAGTTCTTC. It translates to CASSLETEVLQFF.

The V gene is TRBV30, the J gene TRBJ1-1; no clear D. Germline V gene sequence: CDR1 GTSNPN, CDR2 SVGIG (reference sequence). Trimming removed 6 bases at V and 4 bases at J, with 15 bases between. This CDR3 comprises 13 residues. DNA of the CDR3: TGTGCCTGTCTCCTTCCCTGGAGCACTGAAGCTTTCTTT. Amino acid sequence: CACLLPWSTEAFF.

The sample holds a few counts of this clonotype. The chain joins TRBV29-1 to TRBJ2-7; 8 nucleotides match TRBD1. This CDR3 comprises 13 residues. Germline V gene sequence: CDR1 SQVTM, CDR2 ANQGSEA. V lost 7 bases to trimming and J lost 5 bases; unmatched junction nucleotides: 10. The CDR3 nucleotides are TGCAGCGCCATGTTGACAGGGGACAACGAGCAGTACTTC. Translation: CSAMLTGDNEQYF.

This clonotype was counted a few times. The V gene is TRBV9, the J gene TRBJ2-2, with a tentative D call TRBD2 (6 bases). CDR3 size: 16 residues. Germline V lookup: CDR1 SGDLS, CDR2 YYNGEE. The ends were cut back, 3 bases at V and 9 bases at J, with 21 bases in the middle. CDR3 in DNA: TGTGCCAGCAGCGGTGGGGAGGTAGCACGATATCGGGAGCTGTTTTTT. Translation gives CASSGGEVARYRELFF.

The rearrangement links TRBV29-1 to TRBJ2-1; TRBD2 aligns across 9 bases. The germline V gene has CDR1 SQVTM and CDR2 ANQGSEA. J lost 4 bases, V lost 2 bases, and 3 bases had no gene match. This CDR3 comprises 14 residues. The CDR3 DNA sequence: TGCAGCGTTGAACCCAGCGGGGGGTACAATGAGCAGTTCTTC. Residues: CSVEPSGGYNEQFF.

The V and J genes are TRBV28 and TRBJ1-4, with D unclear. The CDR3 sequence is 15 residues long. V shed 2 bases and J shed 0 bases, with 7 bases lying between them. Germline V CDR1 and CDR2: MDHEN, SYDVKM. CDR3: CASSLDGATNEKLFF. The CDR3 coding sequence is TGTGCCAGCAGTTTAGACGGTGCAACTAATGAAAAACTGTTTTTT. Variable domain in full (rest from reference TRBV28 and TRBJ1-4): DVKVTQSSRYLVKRTGEKVFLECVQDMDHENMFWYRQDPGLGLRLIYFSYDVKMKEKGDIPEGYSVSREKKERFSLILESASTNQTSMYLCASSLDGATNEKLFFGSGTQLSVL.

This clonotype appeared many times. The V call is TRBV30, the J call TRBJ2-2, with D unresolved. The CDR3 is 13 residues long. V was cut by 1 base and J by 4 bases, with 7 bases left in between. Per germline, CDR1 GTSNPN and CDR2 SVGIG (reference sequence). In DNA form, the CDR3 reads TGTGCCTGGAGTGAAGGATCCACCGGGGAGCTGTTTTTT. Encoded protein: CAWSEGSTGELFF.

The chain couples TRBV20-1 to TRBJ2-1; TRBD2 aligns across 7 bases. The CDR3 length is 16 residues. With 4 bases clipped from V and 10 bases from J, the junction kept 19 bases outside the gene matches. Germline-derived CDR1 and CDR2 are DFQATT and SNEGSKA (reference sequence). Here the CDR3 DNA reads TGCAGTGCTAATACCCCAAGAGCGGGGCCTTCAGGAGAGCAGTTCTTC. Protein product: CSANTPRAGPSGEQFF.